What follows is one T cell receptor beta chain and its context. The CDR3 has 13 amino acids. Per the germline V gene, CDR1 is SGHAT and CDR2 is FQNNGV. V lost 1 base and J lost 6, with 10 bases in between. This specimen belongs to a study of CD8+ T cells in alopecia areata. Documented treatment: oral pan-JAK inhibitor, 5-10 mg twice daily. Lesional scalp punch biopsies and peripheral blood were collected from alopecia areata patients. Reverse transcribed after extraction, RNA yielded cDNA as the sequencing template. Repertoires were generated with immunoSEQ multiplex PCR, while TCRdb's copy carries only in-frame clones and drops some. The sample holds around 140,000 clones, more than 85% seen once.

V usage is TRBV11-2 and J usage is TRBJ2-7; D unresolved. This receptor was identified in a human donor with alopecia areata. Sample: CD8+ T cells sorted from blood, taken at week 4, from a patient treated with tofacitinib. The DNA for the CDR3 is TGTGCCAGCAGCTTAGTTGGATTGAGCGAGCAGTACTTC. The encoded protein is CASSLVGLSEQYF.